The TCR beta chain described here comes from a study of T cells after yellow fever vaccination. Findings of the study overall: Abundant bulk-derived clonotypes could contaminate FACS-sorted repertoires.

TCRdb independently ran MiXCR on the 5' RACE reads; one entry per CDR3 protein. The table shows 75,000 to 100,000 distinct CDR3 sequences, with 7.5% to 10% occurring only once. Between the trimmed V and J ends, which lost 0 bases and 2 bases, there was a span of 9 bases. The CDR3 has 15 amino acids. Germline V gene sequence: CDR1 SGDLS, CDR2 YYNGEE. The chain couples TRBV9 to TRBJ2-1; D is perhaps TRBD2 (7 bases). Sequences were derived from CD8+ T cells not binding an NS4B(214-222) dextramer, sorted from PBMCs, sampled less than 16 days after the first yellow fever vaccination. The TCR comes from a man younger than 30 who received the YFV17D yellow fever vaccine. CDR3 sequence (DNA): TGTGCCAGCAGCGTAGGCGGGGGCGCCTACAATGAGCAGTTCTTC. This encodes CASSVGGGAYNEQFF.